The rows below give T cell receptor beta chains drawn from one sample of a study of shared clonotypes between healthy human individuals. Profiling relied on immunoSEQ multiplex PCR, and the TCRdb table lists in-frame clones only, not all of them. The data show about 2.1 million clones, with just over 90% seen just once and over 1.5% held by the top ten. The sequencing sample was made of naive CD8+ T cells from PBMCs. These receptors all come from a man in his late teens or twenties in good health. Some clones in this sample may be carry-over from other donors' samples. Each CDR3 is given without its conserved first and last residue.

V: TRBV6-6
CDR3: ASSYSIGGTDTQY

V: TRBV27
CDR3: ASSLRPGGSYGYT

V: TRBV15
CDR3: ATSRVPNSWGGYTQY

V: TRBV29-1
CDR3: SARGPEKLF

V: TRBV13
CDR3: ASSLAQTPYNEQF

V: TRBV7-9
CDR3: ASQRNRGRSTDTQY

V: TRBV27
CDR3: ASSFGPGSYYNEQF

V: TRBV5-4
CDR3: ASSVIGEKYEQY

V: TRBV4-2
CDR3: ASSQGVRDYEQY

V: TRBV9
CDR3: ASSTNRELAKNIQY

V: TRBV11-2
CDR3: ASRPWGRADTQY

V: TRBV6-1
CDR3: ASSETQLDEQF

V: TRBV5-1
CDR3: ASSPAGPLAGKTGELF

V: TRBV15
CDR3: ATSRGGASYEQY

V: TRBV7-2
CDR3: ASSPRIRVRDTQY

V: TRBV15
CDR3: ATSRDLAGELF

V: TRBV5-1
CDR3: ASSGGTSNYGYT

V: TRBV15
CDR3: ATSSDRGLVNEKLF

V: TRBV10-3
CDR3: AISDRLQETRY

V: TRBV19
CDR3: ASSRYTVAGVNEQY

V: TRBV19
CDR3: ASSSGGSYNEQF

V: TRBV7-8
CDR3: ASSLTSGSTDTQY

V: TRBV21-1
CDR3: ASSKVGGALTDTQY

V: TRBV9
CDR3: ASSRTGRTNEKLF

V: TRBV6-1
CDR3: ASTQVLSYEQY

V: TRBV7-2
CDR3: ASSLGRTRSYEQY

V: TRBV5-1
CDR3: ASSLDRDHYGYT

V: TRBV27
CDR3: ASSPGQGYGYT

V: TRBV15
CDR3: ATSRDRGVNTEAF

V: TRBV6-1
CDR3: ASSAEVSGPFNQPQH

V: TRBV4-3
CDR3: ASSQVDRGNEQF

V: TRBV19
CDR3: ASSIYREETQY

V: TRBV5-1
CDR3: ASSQDVRVWGTEAF

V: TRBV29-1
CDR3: SVENYTQY

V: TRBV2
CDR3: ASLREVLLGDYTDTQY

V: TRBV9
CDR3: ASSVAGGNQETQY

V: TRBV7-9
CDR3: ASSRGRGTEAF

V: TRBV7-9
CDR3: ASAMDARPPYGYT

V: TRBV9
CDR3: ASSPQGGRLTDTQY

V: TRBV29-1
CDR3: SVRRTSGRAYGTDTQY

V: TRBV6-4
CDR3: ASRELAGSSYEQY

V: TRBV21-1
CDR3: ASSKSGWRDGTYEQY